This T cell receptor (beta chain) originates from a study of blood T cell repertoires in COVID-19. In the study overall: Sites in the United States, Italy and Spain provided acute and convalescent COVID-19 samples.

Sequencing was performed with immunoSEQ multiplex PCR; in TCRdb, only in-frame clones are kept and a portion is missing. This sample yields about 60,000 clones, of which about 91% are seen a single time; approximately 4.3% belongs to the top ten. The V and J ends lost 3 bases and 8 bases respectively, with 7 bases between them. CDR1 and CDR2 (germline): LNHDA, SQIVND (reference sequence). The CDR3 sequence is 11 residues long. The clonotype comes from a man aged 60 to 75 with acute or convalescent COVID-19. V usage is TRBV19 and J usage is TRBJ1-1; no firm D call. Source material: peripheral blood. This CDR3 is CASSMAGEAFF. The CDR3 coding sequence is TGTGCCAGTAGTATGGCGGGCGAAGCTTTCTTT. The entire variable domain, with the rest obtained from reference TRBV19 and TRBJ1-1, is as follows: DGGITQSPKYLFRKEGQNVTLSCEQNLNHDAMYWYRQDPGQGLRLIYYSQIVNDFQKGDIAEGYSVSREKKESFPLTVTSAQKNPTAFYLCASSMAGEAFFGQGTRLTVV.